One and the same sample provided the 15 T cell receptor beta chains below, sequenced in a study of shared clonotypes between healthy human individuals. The naive CD8 subset, CD45RO-negative cells positively selected for CCR7, excluded terminally differentiated effector memory CD45RA+ cells. Sequenced by immunoSEQ multiplex PCR; TCRdb stores in-frame clones only, minus some. The sample holds nearly 2 million clones, 85% to 95% seen once. Sample: naive CD8+ T cells sorted from blood. The origin of the receptors is a man aged 18 to 29 in good health.

The chain joins TRBV4-1 to TRBJ1-1, with D unclear. The CDR3 sequence is 15 residues long. Trimming took 1 base from V and 1 from J, leaving 10 bases between them. From germline, CDR1 is MGHRA and CDR2 YSYEKL. CDR3 sequence: CASSQGFGQNTEAFF. DNA for the CDR3: TGCGCCAGCAGCCAAGGATTCGGGCAGAACACTGAAGCTTTCTTT.

V usage is TRBV9 and J usage is TRBJ1-4; D uncertain. CDR1 and CDR2 (germline): SGDLS, YYNGEE. The length of the CDR3 is 14 residues. V was pared by 0 bases and J by 3 bases, with 6 bases between. The CDR3 reads CASSVGFSNEKLFF. The CDR3 DNA is TGTGCCAGCAGCGTAGGGTTTTCTAATGAAAAACTGTTTTTT.

This clone was counted a single time. The rearrangement links TRBV5-1 to TRBJ2-7; TRBD2 aligns across 9 bases. V gave up 7 bases and J gave up 0 bases; unmatched junction bases: 11. Per the germline V gene, CDR1 is SGHRS and CDR2 is YFSETQ. This CDR3 is 16 amino acids long. The CDR3 region is CASGMREGGSSYEQYF. The CDR3 nucleotides are TGCGCCAGCGGCATGCGGGAGGGCGGAAGCTCCTACGAGCAGTACTTC.

The V and J genes are TRBV9 and TRBJ2-1, with D possibly being TRBD1 or TRBD2 (6 bases each). Trimming shortened V by 3 bases and J by 2 bases, and 15 bases separated the two germline ends. Looked up from germline, CDR1 is SGDLS and CDR2 is YYNGEE. The CDR3 contains 16 residues. The CDR3: CASSGARGGTYNEQFF. The DNA for the CDR3 is TGTGCCAGCAGCGGCGCGAGAGGGGGGACCTACAATGAGCAGTTCTTC.

V is TRBV5-1 and J is TRBJ1-1; D not resolved. V lost 4 bases and J lost 4, with 14 bases in between. From germline, CDR1 is SGHRS and CDR2 YFSETQ. The CDR3 extends over 14 amino acids. Here the CDR3 reads CASSPGNGFTEAFF. As DNA, the CDR3 is TGCGCCAGCAGCCCTGGGAACGGGTTCACTGAAGCTTTCTTT.

This chain links TRBV19 with TRBJ1-6; D ambiguous. The CDR3 covers 13 residues. V was pared by 6 bases and J by 7 bases, with 10 bases between. CDR1 and CDR2 from the germline V gene are LNHDA and SQIVND (reference sequence). The CDR3 nucleotides read TGTGCCAGTAGACCCGGCTCGAATTCACCCCTCCACTTT. Translation: CASRPGSNSPLHF.

The V call is TRBV2, the J call TRBJ1-2; possibly TRBD1 for D (6 bases). From germline, CDR1 is SNHLY and CDR2 FYNNEI. V was clipped by 2 bases and J by 6 bases, with 16 bases between them. The CDR3 has 15 amino acids. CDR3 DNA sequence: TGTGCCAGCAGTGAAACCGGGGGGCGAGGTAATGGCTACACCTTC. Its translation is CASSETGGRGNGYTF. The complete variable domain, with remaining parts taken from reference TRBV2 and TRBJ1-2, reads EPEVTQTPSHQVTQMGQEVILRCVPISNHLYFYWYRQILGQKVEFLVSFYNNEISEKSEIFDDQFSVERPDGSNFTLKIRSTKLEDSAMYFCASSETGGRGNGYTFGSGTRLTVV.

Regarding this clone: Additional DNA sequences in this sample encode the identical CDR3. The chain carries TRBV30 and TRBJ2-3, with TRBD1 matching over 9 bases. Trimming at V came to 2 bases and at J to 0 bases, leaving 3 bases not matched to a gene. The CDR3 sequence is 15 residues long. Germline CDR1 and CDR2: GTSNPN and SVGIG (reference sequence). The CDR3 region has the DNA TGTGCCTGGAGTTGGACAGGGGCGAGCACAGATACGCAGTATTTT. It translates to CAWSWTGASTDTQYF. The whole variable domain, filled in from reference TRBV30 and TRBJ2-3, reads SQTIHQWPATLVQPVGSPLSLECTVEGTSNPNLYWYRQAAGRGLQLLFYSVGIGQISSEVPQNLSASRPQDRQFILSSKKLLLSDSGFYLCAWSWTGASTDTQYFGPGTRLTVL.

The sample holds one count of this clone. The V call is TRBV19, the J call TRBJ1-2; D unresolved. Trimming took off 6 bases at V and 0 bases at J, with 23 bases between the two ends. Germline V CDR1 and CDR2: LNHDA, SQIVND (reference sequence). The CDR3 is 18 amino acids. This chain's CDR3 is CASSRLSGDFDANYGYTF. CDR3 coding DNA: TGTGCCAGTAGCAGGCTGTCTGGGGATTTTGACGCTAACTATGGCTACACCTTC.

V and J are TRBV14 and TRBJ1-1, with D tentatively TRBD1 (6 bases). The CDR3 runs 14 residues. V was pared by 3 bases and J by 5 bases, with 13 bases between. The V gene's germline CDR1 is SGHDN and CDR2 FVKESK. The DNA for the CDR3 is TGTGCCAGCAGCCACGGGGGGCCGGGTACTGAAGCTTTCTTT. Translating it yields CASSHGGPGTEAFF.

The chain combines TRBV28 with TRBJ2-1; 9 nucleotides line up with TRBD1. Germline lookup yields CDR1 MDHEN and CDR2 SYDVKM. The CDR3 extends over 14 amino acids. The V and J ends lost 10 bases and 6 bases, in that order; junction bases with no gene match: 10. The CDR3 DNA follows: TGTGCCACTCTGGAGGGGACAGGGCCCAATGAGCAGTTCTTC. Its translation: CATLEGTGPNEQFF. Looking up the rest from reference TRBV28 and TRBJ2-1 gives the full variable domain: DVKVTQSSRYLVKRTGEKVFLECVQDMDHENMFWYRQDPGLGLRLIYFSYDVKMKEKGDIPEGYSVSREKKERFSLILESASTNQTSMYLCATLEGTGPNEQFFGPGTRLTVL.

In regard to this clone: The same CDR3 also results from other DNA sequences found in this sample. V gene TRBV29-1 combines with J gene TRBJ2-1, with D maybe TRBD2 (5 bases). Germline CDR1 and CDR2: SQVTM and ANQGSEA. V gave up 6 bases and J gave up 7 bases, with 10 bases separating them. The CDR3 extends over 11 amino acids. CDR3 residues: CSVPRGNEQFF. The CDR3 DNA is TGCAGCGTGCCCCGCGGGAATGAGCAGTTCTTC.

The gene calls are TRBV7-8 and TRBJ2-3; TRBD2 aligns across 7 bases. V was clipped by 5 bases and J by 1 base; unmatched bases: 12. Germline V gives CDR1 SGHVS, CDR2 FQNEAQ. This CDR3 has 17 amino acids. The CDR3 here is CASSVPFREEGTDTQYF. CDR3 DNA sequence: TGTGCCAGCAGCGTCCCCTTTCGGGAGGAGGGCACAGATACGCAGTATTTT.

This chain links TRBV30 with TRBJ1-5; no clear D gene. This CDR3 is built from 14 residues. Trimming took 4 bases from V and 1 from J, leaving 11 bases between them. Germline V gene data show CDR1 as GTSNPN and CDR2 as SVGIG (reference sequence). The CDR3 coding sequence is TGTGCCTGGAACGGCGGCGGGAGCAATCAGCCCCAGCATTTT. This codes for CAWNGGGSNQPQHF.

This CDR3 reads CASSFLSNTEAFF. For the CDR3, the DNA is TGTGCCAGCAGCTTCTTATCGAACACTGAAGCTTTCTTT. This chain connects TRBV7-3 to TRBJ1-1; no clear D. Trimming removed 3 bases from V and 1 base from J, with 6 bases in between. The CDR3 consists of 13 residues. Germline loops: CDR1 SGHTA, CDR2 FQGTGA. The full variable domain, in which reference TRBV7-3 and TRBJ1-1 provide the parts outside the CDR3, is GAGVSQTPSNKVTEKGKYVELRCDPISGHTALYWYRQSLGQGPEFLIYFQGTGAADDSGLPNDRFFAVRPEGSVSTLKIQRTERGDSAVYLCASSFLSNTEAFFGQGTRLTVV.